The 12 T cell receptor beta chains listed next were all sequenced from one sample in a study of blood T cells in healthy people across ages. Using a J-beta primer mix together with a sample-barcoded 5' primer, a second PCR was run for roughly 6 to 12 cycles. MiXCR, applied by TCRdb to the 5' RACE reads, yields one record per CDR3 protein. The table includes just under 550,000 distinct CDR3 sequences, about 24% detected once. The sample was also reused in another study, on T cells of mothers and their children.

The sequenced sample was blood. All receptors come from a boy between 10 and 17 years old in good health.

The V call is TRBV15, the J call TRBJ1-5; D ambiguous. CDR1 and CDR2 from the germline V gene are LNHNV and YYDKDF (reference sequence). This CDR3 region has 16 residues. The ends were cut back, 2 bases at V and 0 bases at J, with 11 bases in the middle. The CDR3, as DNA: TGTGCCACCAGCAGACCACGGGGTCATAGCAATCAGCCCCAGCATTTT. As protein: CATSRPRGHSNQPQHF.

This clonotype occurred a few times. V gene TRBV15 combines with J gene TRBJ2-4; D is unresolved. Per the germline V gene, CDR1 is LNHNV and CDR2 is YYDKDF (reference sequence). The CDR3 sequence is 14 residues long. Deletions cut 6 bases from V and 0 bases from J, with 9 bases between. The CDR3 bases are TGTGCCACCAGACGCGTTCAAGCCAAAAACATTCAGTACTTC. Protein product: CATRRVQAKNIQYF.

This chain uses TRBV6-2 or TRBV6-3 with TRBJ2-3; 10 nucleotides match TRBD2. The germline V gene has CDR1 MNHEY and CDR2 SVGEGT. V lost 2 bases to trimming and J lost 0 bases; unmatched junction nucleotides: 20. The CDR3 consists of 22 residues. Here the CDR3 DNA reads TGTGCCAGCAGTTACCCAAAAAATAGCGGGGGGAGACTTCTACTTAGCACAGATACGCAGTATTTT. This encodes CASSYPKNSGGRLLLSTDTQYF.

CDR3 amino acids: CASSFSGTGGGNEQYF. CDR3 DNA sequence: TGTGCCAGCAGCTTCAGCGGTACAGGGGGAGGAAACGAGCAGTACTTC. The rearrangement links TRBV5-6 to TRBJ2-7; 8 bases are shared with TRBD1. Germline-derived CDR1 and CDR2 are SGHDT and YYEEEE. The J segment lost 5 bases and the V segment lost 2 bases, leaving 12 bases of the junction unmatched. The length of the CDR3 is 16 residues.

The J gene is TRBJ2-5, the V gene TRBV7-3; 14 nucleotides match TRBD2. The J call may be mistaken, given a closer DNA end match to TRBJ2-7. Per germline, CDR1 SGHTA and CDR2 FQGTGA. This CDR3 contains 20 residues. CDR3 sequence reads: CASSLIKGLAGVTSSYEQYF. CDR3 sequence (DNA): TGTGCCAGCAGCTTAATTAAGGGACTAGCGGGAGTTACTTCCTCCTACGAGCAGTACTTC.

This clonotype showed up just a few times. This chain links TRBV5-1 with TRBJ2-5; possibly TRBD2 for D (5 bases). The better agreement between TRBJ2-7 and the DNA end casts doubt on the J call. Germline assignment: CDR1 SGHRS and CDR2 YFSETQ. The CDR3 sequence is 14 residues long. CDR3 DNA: TGCGCCAGCAGCGAGGACTCGGCGCTATACGAGCAGTACTTC. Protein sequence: CASSEDSALYEQYF.

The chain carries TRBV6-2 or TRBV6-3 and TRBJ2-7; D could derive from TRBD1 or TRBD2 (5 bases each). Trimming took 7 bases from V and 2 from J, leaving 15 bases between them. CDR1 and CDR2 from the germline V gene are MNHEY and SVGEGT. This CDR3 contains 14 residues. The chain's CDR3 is CASTIGETTYEQYF. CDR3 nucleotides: TGTGCCAGCACCATAGGGGAGACTACCTACGAGCAGTACTTC.

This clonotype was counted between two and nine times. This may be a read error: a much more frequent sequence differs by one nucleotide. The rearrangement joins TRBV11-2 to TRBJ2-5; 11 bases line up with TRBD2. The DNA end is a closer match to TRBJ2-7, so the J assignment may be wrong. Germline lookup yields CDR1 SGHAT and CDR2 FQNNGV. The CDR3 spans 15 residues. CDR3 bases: TGTGCCAGCAGCTTAAGACTAGCGGGGTCCTACGAGCAGTACTTC. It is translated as CASSLRLAGSYEQYF.

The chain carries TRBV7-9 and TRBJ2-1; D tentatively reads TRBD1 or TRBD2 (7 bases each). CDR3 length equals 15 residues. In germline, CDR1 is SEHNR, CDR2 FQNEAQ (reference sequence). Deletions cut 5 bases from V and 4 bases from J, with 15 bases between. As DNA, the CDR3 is TGTGCCAGCAGCCCCCGACAGGGAGGGTACAATGAGCAGTTCTTC. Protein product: CASSPRQGGYNEQFF. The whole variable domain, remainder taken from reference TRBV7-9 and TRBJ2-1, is DTGVSQNPRHKITKRGQNVTFRCDPISEHNRLYWYRQTLGQGPEFLTYFQNEAQLEKSRLLSDRFSAERPKGSFSTLEIQRTEQGDSAMYLCASSPRQGGYNEQFFGPGTRLTVL.

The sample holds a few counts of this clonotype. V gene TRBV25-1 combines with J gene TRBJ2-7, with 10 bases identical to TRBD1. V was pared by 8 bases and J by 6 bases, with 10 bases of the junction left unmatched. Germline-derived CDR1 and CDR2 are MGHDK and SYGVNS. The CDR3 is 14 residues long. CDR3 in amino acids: CASSPGTGVGEQYF. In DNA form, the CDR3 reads TGTGCCAGCTCGCCCGGGACAGGGGTGGGCGAGCAGTACTTC.

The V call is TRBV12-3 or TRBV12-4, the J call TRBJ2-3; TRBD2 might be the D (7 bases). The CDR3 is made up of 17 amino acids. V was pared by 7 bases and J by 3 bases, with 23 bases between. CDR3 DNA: TGTGCCAGCACGCTCACTGTGGGGGGGCCTAGAACAGATACGCAGTATTTT. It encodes CASTLTVGGPRTDTQYF.

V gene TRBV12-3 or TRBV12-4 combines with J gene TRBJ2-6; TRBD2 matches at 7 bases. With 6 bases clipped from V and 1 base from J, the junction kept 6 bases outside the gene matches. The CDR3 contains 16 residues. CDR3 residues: CASSPGLPSGANVLTF. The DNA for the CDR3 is TGTGCCAGCAGCCCGGGACTACCATCTGGGGCCAACGTCCTGACTTTC.